A selection of T cell receptor beta chains follows, all from one sample in a study of blood T cell repertoires in COVID-19. Sequencing used immunoSEQ multiplex PCR; TCRdb keeps in-frame clones, though not all of them. The sample shows under 250,000 clones, roughly 80% of them seen only once. The sample comprised peripheral blood. These receptors all come from a woman aged 40 to 49 with active or convalescent COVID-19. Both conserved end residues are part of each CDR3. A D gene is named only where the DNA matches it firmly. Expanded clones are given a class, and other clones once, few, many or no size at all.

D gene | J gene | V gene | clone size | CDR3 DNA | CDR3 protein
TRBD2 | TRBJ2-7 | TRBV29-1 | . | TGCAGCGTTTCCTCGGGAGGCCACGAGCAGTACTTC | CSVSSGGHEQYF
. | TRBJ2-1 | TRBV30 | . | TGTGCCTGGAGTACTAGCTCCCACAATGAGCAGTTCTTC | CAWSTSSHNEQFF
TRBD1 | TRBJ1-4 | TRBV11-3 | . | TGTGCCAGCAGCTTTACCTCCGGGACAGGGACTGAAAAACTGTTTTTT | CASSFTSGTGTEKLFF
. | TRBJ1-3 | TRBV9 | . | TGTGCCAGTACTCCTCTCGGAGGGGCCGGAAACACCATATATTTT | CASTPLGGAGNTIYF
. | TRBJ1-1 | TRBV11-2 | . | TGTGCCAGCAGCGGACAAATGAACACTGAAGCTTTCTTT | CASSGQMNTEAFF
. | TRBJ2-1 | TRBV27 | . | TGTGCCAGCAGTTTAGGAGCCCTTGGGTACAATGAGCAGTTCTTC | CASSLGALGYNEQFF
TRBD1 | TRBJ1-2 | TRBV7-3 | once | TGTGCCAGCAGCGCCACCGGGACAGGGGGCTTTGAGGGCTACACCTTC | CASSATGTGGFEGYTF
TRBD1 | TRBJ2-7 | TRBV28 | . | TGTGCCAGCACCTCCACAGGGGGGTACTCCTACGAGCAGTACTTC | CASTSTGGYSYEQYF
. | TRBJ1-6 | TRBV5-8 | . | TGTGCCAGCAGCTGGGGGGAAGGGCCTAATTCACCCCTCCACTTT | CASSWGEGPNSPLHF
TRBD1 | TRBJ1-4 | TRBV4-1 | . | TGCGCCAGCAGCCGGGGACAGGGCTCGAGTGAAAAACTGTTTTTT | CASSRGQGSSEKLFF
. | TRBJ1-2 | TRBV13 | . | TGTGCCAGCAGCCAAACGGGGGTCTATGGCTACACCTTC | CASSQTGVYGYTF
. | TRBJ1-2 | TRBV7-2 | many | TGTGCCAGCATCGGAGGGGCGATGTATGGCTACACCTTC | CASIGGAMYGYTF
. | TRBJ2-7 | TRBV7-3 | . | TGTGCCAGCAGCTTAACCCCCTCTAGCGTGGGTATCAACGAGCAGTACTTC | CASSLTPSSVGINEQYF
. | TRBJ2-2 | TRBV19 | . | TGTGCCAGTAGTATCGGCCAAAGGGGAAGGTCGAACACCGGGGAGCTGTTTTTT | CASSIGQRGRSNTGELFF
. | TRBJ2-7 | TRBV5-1 | . | TGCGCCAGCAGCTTGGACCAGGGCTCTTACGAGCAGTACTTC | CASSLDQGSYEQYF
. | TRBJ1-2 | TRBV28 | once | TGTGCCAGCAGTTTCCGAGGTGGGGAGGGGGGCTACACCTTC | CASSFRGGEGGYTF
TRBD1 | TRBJ2-1 | TRBV5-4 | . | TGTGCCAGCAGCCCCCCGAAGGGGACAGGGGGCCACAATGAGCAGTTCTTC | CASSPPKGTGGHNEQFF
. | TRBJ2-3 | TRBV2 | . | TGTGCCAGCAGTGAGGTTACTAGCCGCACAGATACGCAGTATTTT | CASSEVTSRTDTQYF
TRBD2 | TRBJ2-7 | TRBV11-2 | . | TGTGCCAGCAGCCCTGAGAAGGGACTAGCGGGATCTTGGTACGAGCAGTACTTC | CASSPEKGLAGSWYEQYF
TRBD1 | TRBJ2-6 | TRBV25-1 | . | TGTGCCAGCAGTGACCGGACAGGGGGCGATAACAACGTCCTGACTTTC | CASSDRTGGDNNVLTF
. | TRBJ2-2 | TRBV14 | once | TGTGCCAGCAGCAAAGGACAGACGGCGAACACCGGGGAGCTGTTTTTT | CASSKGQTANTGELFF
TRBD1 | TRBJ1-2 | TRBV18 | once | TGTGCCAGCTCAAGGGACAGCGCAAACTATGGCTACACCTTC | CASSRDSANYGYTF
. | TRBJ2-3 | TRBV5-4 | . | TGTGCCTCCTGGGGGCCCTCGGATACGCAGTATTTT | CASWGPSDTQYF
TRBD2 | TRBJ2-7 | TRBV4-1 | once | TGCGCCAGCAGCCAAGTCGTGGGCATGACTAGCGGGACCTACGAGCAGTACTTC | CASSQVVGMTSGTYEQYF
. | TRBJ1-1 | TRBV6-5 | . | TGTGCCAGCAGCTCGCACATGAACACTGAAGCTTTCTTT | CASSSHMNTEAFF
TRBD1 | TRBJ2-5 | TRBV9 | . | TGTGCCAGCAGCCCAACCCAGACAGGGGGTATTGAGACCCAGTACTTC | CASSPTQTGGIETQYF
. | TRBJ1-6 | TRBV13 | . | TGTGCCAGCAGCGCCCCGGGGGCCTATAATTCACCCCTCCACTTT | CASSAPGAYNSPLHF
. | TRBJ2-6 | TRBV6-2/TRBV6-3 | . | TGTGCCAGCAGTTACGAGGGGGCTGGGGCCAACGTCCTGACTTTC | CASSYEGAGANVLTF
. | TRBJ2-1 | TRBV10-3 | few | TGTGCCATCAGGGGACAAGGGTCCGGTGAGCAGTTCTTC | CAIRGQGSGEQFF
. | TRBJ1-4 | TRBV11-2 | . | TGTGCCAGCAGCTCTGACAATAGTGAAAAACTGTTTTTT | CASSSDNSEKLFF
. | TRBJ1-2 | TRBV2 | . | TGTGCCAGCAGGAGCGCGGGGAACTATAACTATGGCTACACCTTC | CASRSAGNYNYGYTF
. | TRBJ1-4 | TRBV5-1 | . | TGCGCCAGCAGCCGCGCCGGGACAACTGAAAAACTGTTTTTT | CASSRAGTTEKLFF
. | TRBJ2-7 | TRBV6-2/TRBV6-3 | . | TGTGCCAGCAGTTACCGGCGAGGGGACACTACCTACGAGCAGTACTTC | CASSYRRGDTTYEQYF
TRBD1 | TRBJ1-3 | TRBV5-1 | . | TGCGCCAGCAGCTTGGGGACAGGGGGGACTGGAAACACCATATATTTT | CASSLGTGGTGNTIYF
. | TRBJ2-5 | TRBV2 | . | TGTGCCAGCACCCTAGGAGGGCTAGCATTGGAGACCCAGTACTTC | CASTLGGLALETQYF
TRBD1 | TRBJ1-1 | TRBV6-4 | . | TGTGCCAGCAGGCCTTCGGACAGGGGAGGCACTGAAGCTTTCTTT | CASRPSDRGGTEAFF
TRBD2 | TRBJ2-5 | TRBV5-1 | . | TGCGCCAGCAGCATAGGGACTAGCCGAGAGACCCAGTACTTC | CASSIGTSRETQYF
. | TRBJ2-1 | TRBV24-1 | . | TGTGCCACCAGTGACGCAACTAGATCGGGGAATGAGCAGTTCTTC | CATSDATRSGNEQFF
TRBD1 | TRBJ1-4 | TRBV12-3/TRBV12-4 | many | TGTGCCAGCAGCCGGGACAGGGAAAAACTGTTTTTT | CASSRDREKLFF
TRBD2 | TRBJ2-1 | TRBV25-1 | . | TGTGCCAGCAGTTGGACTAGCGGGAGCAATGAGCAGTTCTTC | CASSWTSGSNEQFF
TRBD1 | TRBJ1-6 | TRBV10-3 | . | TGTGCCATCAGAGCGGGACAGGCCCTACTAAATTCACCCCTCCACTTT | CAIRAGQALLNSPLHF
. | TRBJ1-5 | TRBV16 | . | TGTGCCAGCAGCCCGGTGCGGGGGCTCGATCAGCCCCAGCATTTT | CASSPVRGLDQPQHF
. | TRBJ2-3 | TRBV5-5 | . | TGTGCCAGCAGCTTGGCCGGACGCAGGGAAACAGATACGCAGTATTTT | CASSLAGRRETDTQYF
. | TRBJ2-3 | TRBV30 | . | TGTGCCTGGGGGCGGGACGTTTCTGTGTATTTT | CAWGRDVSVYF
TRBD1 | TRBJ1-3 | TRBV18 | . | TGTGCCAGCTCAGCCTACAGGGGGAGCTCTGGAAACACCATATATTTT | CASSAYRGSSGNTIYF
TRBD1 | TRBJ1-6 | TRBV19 | . | TGTGCCAGCGCTACCACGGGACAGGGGGCTTCACCCCTCCACTTT | CASATTGQGASPLHF
. | TRBJ1-1 | TRBV28 | . | TGTGCCAGCAGTTGGGTCGGAGACCTCTTGAACACTGAAGCTTTCTTT | CASSWVGDLLNTEAFF
TRBD2 | TRBJ2-3 | TRBV27 | . | TGTGCCAGCAGGGCGGGGGGGGGTCCGGGCACAGATACGCAGTATTTT | CASRAGGGPGTDTQYF
TRBD1 | TRBJ1-1 | TRBV4-3 | . | TGCGCCAGCAGCCAAGAGGGGGACAGCTTGAACACTGAAGCTTTCTTT | CASSQEGDSLNTEAFF
TRBD2 | TRBJ2-1 | TRBV14 | . | TGTGCCAGCAGCCTGACTAGCGGTAATATCTACAATGAGCAGTTCTTC | CASSLTSGNIYNEQFF
. | TRBJ2-1 | TRBV11-3 | . | TGTGCCAGCAGCCCCCCCGAGCGGTACAATGAGCAGTTCTTC | CASSPPERYNEQFF
TRBD2 | TRBJ2-1 | TRBV30 | . | TGTGCCTGGAGCGTGGGACTACTTGGGGATGAGCAGTTCTTC | CAWSVGLLGDEQFF
TRBD1 | TRBJ2-7 | TRBV7-9 | . | TGTGCCAGCAGCCCAAGGGGGCATCACGAGCAGTACTTC | CASSPRGHHEQYF
TRBD1 | TRBJ2-7 | TRBV11-2 | . | TGTGCCAGCAGCTTAGGGACAGGGACCTACGAGCAGTACTTC | CASSLGTGTYEQYF